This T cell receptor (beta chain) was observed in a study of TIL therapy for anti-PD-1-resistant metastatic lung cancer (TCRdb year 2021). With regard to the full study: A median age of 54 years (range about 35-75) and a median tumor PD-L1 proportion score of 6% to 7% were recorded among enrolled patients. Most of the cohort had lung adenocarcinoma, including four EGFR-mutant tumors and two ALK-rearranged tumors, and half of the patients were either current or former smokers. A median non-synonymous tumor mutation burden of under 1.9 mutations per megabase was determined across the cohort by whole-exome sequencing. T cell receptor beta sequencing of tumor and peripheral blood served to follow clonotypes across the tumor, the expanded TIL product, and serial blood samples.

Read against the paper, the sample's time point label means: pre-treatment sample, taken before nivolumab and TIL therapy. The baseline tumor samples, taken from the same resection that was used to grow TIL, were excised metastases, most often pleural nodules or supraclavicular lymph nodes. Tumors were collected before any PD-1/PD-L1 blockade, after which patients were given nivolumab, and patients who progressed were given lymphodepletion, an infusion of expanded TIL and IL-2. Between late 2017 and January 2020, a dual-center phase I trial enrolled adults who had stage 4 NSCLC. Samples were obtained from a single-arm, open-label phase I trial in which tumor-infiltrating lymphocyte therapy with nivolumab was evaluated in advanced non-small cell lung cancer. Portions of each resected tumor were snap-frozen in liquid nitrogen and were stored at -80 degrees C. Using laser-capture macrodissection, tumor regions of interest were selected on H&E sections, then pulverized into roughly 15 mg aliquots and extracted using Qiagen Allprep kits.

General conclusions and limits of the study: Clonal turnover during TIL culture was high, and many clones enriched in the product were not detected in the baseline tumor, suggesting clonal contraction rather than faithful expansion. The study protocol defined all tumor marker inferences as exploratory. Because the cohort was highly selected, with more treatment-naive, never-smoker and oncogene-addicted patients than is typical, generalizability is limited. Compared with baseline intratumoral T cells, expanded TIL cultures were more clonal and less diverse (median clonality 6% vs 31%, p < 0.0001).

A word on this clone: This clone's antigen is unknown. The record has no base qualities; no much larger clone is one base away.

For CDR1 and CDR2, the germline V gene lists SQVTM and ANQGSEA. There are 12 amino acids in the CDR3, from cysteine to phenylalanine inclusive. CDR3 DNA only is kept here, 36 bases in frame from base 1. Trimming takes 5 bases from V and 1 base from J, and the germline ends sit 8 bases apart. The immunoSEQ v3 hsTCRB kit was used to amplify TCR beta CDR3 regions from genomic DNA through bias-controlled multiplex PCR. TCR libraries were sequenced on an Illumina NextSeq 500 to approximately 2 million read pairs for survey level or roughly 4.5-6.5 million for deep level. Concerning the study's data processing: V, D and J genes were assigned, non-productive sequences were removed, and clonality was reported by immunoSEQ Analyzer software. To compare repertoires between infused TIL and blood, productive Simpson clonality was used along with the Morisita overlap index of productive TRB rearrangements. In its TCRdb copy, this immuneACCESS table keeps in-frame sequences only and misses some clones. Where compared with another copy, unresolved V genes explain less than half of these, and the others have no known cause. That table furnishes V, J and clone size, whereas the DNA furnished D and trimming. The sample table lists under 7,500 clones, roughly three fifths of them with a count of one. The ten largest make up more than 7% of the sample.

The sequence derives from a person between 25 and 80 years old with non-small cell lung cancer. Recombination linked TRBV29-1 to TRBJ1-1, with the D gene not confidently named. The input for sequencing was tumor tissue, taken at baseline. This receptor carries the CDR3 CSVSHRNTEAFF. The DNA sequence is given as TGCAGCGTTTCACACCGGAACACTGAAGCTTTCTTT.